A selection of T cell receptor beta chains follows, all from one sample in a study of glioma-infiltrating T cells after dendritic cell vaccination. Libraries were prepared by immunoSEQ multiplex PCR; TCRdb keeps only in-frame clonotypes and omits some of them. The data contain some 38,000 clones, approximately 80% of them singletons. Sequenced here: blood, sampled before dendritic cell vaccination. The origin of the receptors is a human donor with glioblastoma. The CDR3 runs from the conserved cysteine through the conserved F or W. D genes are given only for firm matches. Clone size is given for some rows only: seen once, a few or many times, or a class if the clone is expanded.

cdr3_aa	cdr3_nt	v_call	j_call	clone_size	d_call
CASSSGRDNSGANVLTF	TGTGCCAGCAGCTCGGGGAGGGATAACTCTGGGGCCAACGTCCTGACTTTC	TRBV7-6	TRBJ2-6	.	TRBD2
CASSRGLAGGLDKNIQYF	TGCGCCAGCAGCAGGGGACTAGCGGGGGGGCTTGACAAAAACATTCAGTACTTC	TRBV5-1	TRBJ2-4	.	TRBD2
CASSVTSGGTDTQYF	TGTGCCAGCAGCGTAACTAGCGGTGGCACAGATACGCAGTATTTT	TRBV9	TRBJ2-3	.	TRBD2
CASSSRGTGGTDTQYF	TGTGCCAGCAGCTCGCGCGGGACAGGGGGGACAGATACGCAGTATTTT	TRBV7-8	TRBJ2-3	.	TRBD1
CASSLDSSYEQYF	TGCGCCAGCAGCCTAGACAGCTCCTACGAGCAGTACTTC	TRBV4-3	TRBJ2-7	.	.
CASASGVEQYF	TGTGCCAGCGCTTCCGGGGTCGAGCAGTACTTC	TRBV6-5	TRBJ2-7	.	.
CAIRTGSHGYTF	TGTGCCATCCGGACTGGAAGCCATGGCTACACCTTC	TRBV10-3	TRBJ1-2	.	.
CSGTGSARETQYF	TGCAGCGGGACTGGGTCGGCTCGGGAGACCCAGTACTTC	TRBV29-1	TRBJ2-5	.	.
CASSLGFGVRYEQYF	TGTGCCAGCAGCTTAGGATTCGGGGTAAGATACGAGCAGTACTTC	TRBV11-3	TRBJ2-7	.	.
CASTRDRGEKLFF	TGTGCCAGCACCCGGGACAGGGGTGAAAAACTGTTTTTT	TRBV2	TRBJ1-4	.	TRBD1
CASSTPKPTNEKLFF	TGTGCCAGTAGTACCCCAAAGCCAACTAATGAAAAACTGTTTTTT	TRBV19	TRBJ1-4	.	.
CASSPTGDNEKLFF	TGTGCCAGCAGTCCAACGGGGGATAATGAAAAACTGTTTTTT	TRBV6-5	TRBJ1-4	.	.
CSVLVFEGAVGGYTF	TGCAGCGTTCTAGTCTTTGAGGGGGCTGTTGGTGGCTACACCTTC	TRBV29-1	TRBJ1-2	few	TRBD1
CAISEGTEAFF	TGTGCCATCAGTGAGGGCACTGAAGCTTTCTTT	TRBV6-5	TRBJ1-1	.	.
CASSQDTSSGANVLTF	TGCGCCAGCAGCCAAGATACCAGCTCTGGGGCCAACGTCCTGACTTTC	TRBV4-3	TRBJ2-6	.	.
CASSVVTGEGGYTF	TGTGCCAGCAGCGTAGTTACAGGGGAAGGTGGCTACACCTTC	TRBV9	TRBJ1-2	.	TRBD1
CAISETSRGQPGGEQYF	TGTGCCATCAGTGAGACTTCCCGGGGACAGCCCGGGGGCGAGCAGTACTTC	TRBV10-3	TRBJ2-7	.	.
CASSPSAAGNTIYF	TGTGCCAGCTCACCATCAGCGGCTGGAAACACCATATATTTT	TRBV18	TRBJ1-3	.	.
CASSSTWGGQSTDTQYF	TGCGCCAGCAGCTCGACGTGGGGGGGCCAGAGCACAGATACGCAGTATTTT	TRBV4-3	TRBJ2-3	.	.
CASSLAQGSLSYEQYF	TGCGCCAGCAGCCTAGCCCAGGGGTCCCTCTCCTACGAGCAGTACTTC	TRBV4-1	TRBJ2-7	few	.
CTSSQDQRLAGTDTQYF	TGCACCAGCAGCCAAGACCAAAGACTAGCGGGGACCGATACGCAGTATTTT	TRBV1	TRBJ2-3	few	.
CASSLSGTSGYEQYF	TGTGCCAGCAGCCTGTCCGGGACATCGGGCTACGAGCAGTACTTC	TRBV11-1	TRBJ2-7	.	.
CASSQSRQVQETQYF	TGTGCCAGCAGTCAAAGCCGACAAGTACAAGAGACCCAGTACTTC	TRBV6-5	TRBJ2-5	.	.
CASSPREPSTDTQYF	TGTGCCAGCAGTCCCCGGGAGCCGAGCACAGATACGCAGTATTTT	TRBV25-1	TRBJ2-3	.	.
CASSSQGSNSPLHF	TGTGCCAGCAGTTCACAGGGGTCAAATTCCCCCCTCCACTTT	TRBV11-3	TRBJ1-6	.	TRBD1
CASSLGQKDSPLHF	TGTGCCAGCAGCTTAGGACAGAAGGATTCCCCCCTCCACTTT	TRBV11-3	TRBJ1-6	.	.
CASSVDIRRGHEQYF	TGTGCCAGCAGCGTAGATATCCGGCGAGGACACGAGCAGTACTTC	TRBV9	TRBJ2-7	.	.
CASSLVSVLQETQYF	TGTGCCAGCAGCTTAGTTTCGGTCCTCCAAGAGACCCAGTACTTC	TRBV11-3	TRBJ2-5	.	.
CASSPGTGMEEYF	TGTGCCAGCAGTCCAGGGACAGGGATGGAGGAGTACTTC	TRBV6-5	TRBJ2-7	.	TRBD1
CASSLASGKGIYEQYF	TGTGCCAGCAGCTTGGCCTCAGGGAAGGGGATCTACGAGCAGTACTTC	TRBV5-4	TRBJ2-7	once	.
CASRPPDRMYGYTF	TGTGCCAGCAGACCTCCGGACAGGATGTATGGCTACACCTTC	TRBV28	TRBJ1-2	.	TRBD1
CASSVGGQSGETQYF	TGTGCCAGCAGCGTAGGGGGACAATCCGGGGAGACCCAGTACTTC	TRBV9	TRBJ2-5	.	.
CASSQDHGNTEAFF	TGCGCCAGCAGCCAAGATCACGGGAACACTGAAGCTTTCTTT	TRBV4-3	TRBJ1-1	.	.
CAWRGGWTDTQYF	TGTGCCTGGAGGGGGGGATGGACAGATACGCAGTATTTT	TRBV30	TRBJ2-3	.	.